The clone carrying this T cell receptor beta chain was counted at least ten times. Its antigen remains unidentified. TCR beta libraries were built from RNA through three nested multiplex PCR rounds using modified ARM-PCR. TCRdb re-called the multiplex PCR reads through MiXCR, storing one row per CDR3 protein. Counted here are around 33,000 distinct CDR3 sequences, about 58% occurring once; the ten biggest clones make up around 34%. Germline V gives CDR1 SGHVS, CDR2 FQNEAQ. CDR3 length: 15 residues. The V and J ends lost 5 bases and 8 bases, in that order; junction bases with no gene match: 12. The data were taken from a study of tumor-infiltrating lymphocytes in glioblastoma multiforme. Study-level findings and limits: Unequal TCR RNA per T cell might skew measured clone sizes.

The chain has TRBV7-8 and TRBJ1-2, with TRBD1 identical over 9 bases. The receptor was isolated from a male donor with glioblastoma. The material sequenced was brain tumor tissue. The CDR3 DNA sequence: TGTGCCAGCAGCGCTCGGACCGGGACAGGGCTAGGCTACACCTTC. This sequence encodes CASSARTGTGLGYTF. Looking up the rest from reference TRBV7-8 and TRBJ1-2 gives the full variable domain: GAGVSQSPRYKVAKRGQDVALRCDPISGHVSLFWYQQALGQGPEFLTYFQNEAQLDKSGLPSDRFFAERPEGSVSTLKIQRTQQEDSAVYLCASSARTGTGLGYTFGSGTRLTVV.